The 17 T cell receptor beta chains presented below share a single source sample, sequenced in a study of blood T cell repertoires in COVID-19 (TCRdb year 2020). The receptor library was made with the immunoSEQ multiplex PCR assay. TCRdb limited this immuneACCESS table to in-frame rearrangements with V and J called. A share of clones is missing; checked studies link under half to unresolved V genes, and the rest is unexplained. In all, the sample holds some 60,000 clones, and about nine tenths of those were seen once. The ten most abundant clones make up approximately 6.2% of the sample. Input material: peripheral blood. All receptors come from a man in his forties with acute or convalescent COVID-19.

This clone was seen just once. The rearrangement uses TRBV29-1 and TRBJ2-5; 7 bases align to TRBD1. The length of the CDR3 is 12 residues. V shed 8 bases, J shed 3 bases, and the junction held 6 bases outside the gene matches. CDR1 is SQVTM, CDR2 ANQGSEA, per germline. CDR3 protein: CSILTGEETQYF. Written as DNA, the CDR3 is TGCAGCATCCTTACAGGGGAAGAGACCCAGTACTTC.

The gene calls are TRBV7-2 and TRBJ2-1; possible D gene TRBD2, 5 bases. This CDR3 spans 15 amino acids. V was clipped by 1 base and J by 7 bases, with 14 bases between them. CDR1 and CDR2 from the germline V gene are SGHTA and FQGNSA. The DNA of the CDR3 is TGTGCCAGCAGCTTAGTTCCGGAGGTTCGAAATGAGCAGTTCTTC. Protein: CASSLVPEVRNEQFF.

The chain uses TRBV12-5 and TRBJ2-1; TRBD2 matches 15 bases. Losses at the gene ends were 4 bases for V and 10 bases for J; bases not matched to a gene: 5. This CDR3 comprises 15 residues. Per germline, CDR1 LGHNT and CDR2 FRNRAP. CDR3 loop: CASGSGLAGGEEQFF. CDR3 DNA: TGTGCTAGTGGTTCCGGACTAGCGGGAGGGGAAGAGCAGTTCTTC.

In its sample, this clone is large. The chain employs TRBV29-1 and TRBJ2-3; 8 bases line up with TRBD1. Germline V gene data show CDR1 as SQVTM and CDR2 as ANQGSEA. CDR3 length: 12 residues. V was pared by 7 bases and J by 3 bases, with 3 bases of the junction left unmatched. CDR3 sequence (DNA): TGCAGCGGGGGACAGGCGACAGATACGCAGTATTTT. It specifies CSGGQATDTQYF.

The chain has TRBV9 and TRBJ2-3; 9 bases align to TRBD2. This CDR3 region has 14 residues. Losses at the gene ends were 4 bases for V and 5 bases for J; bases not matched to a gene: 5. Per germline, CDR1 SGDLS and CDR2 YYNGEE. The chain's CDR3 is CASSSLAGLDTQYF. In DNA, the CDR3 is TGTGCCAGCAGCTCCCTAGCGGGGCTAGATACGCAGTATTTT.

The chain carries TRBV12-5 and TRBJ1-3; D may be TRBD1 (5 bases). CDR3 length: 14 residues. Trimming took off 4 bases at V and 0 bases at J, with 7 bases between the two ends. Per the germline V gene, CDR1 is LGHNT and CDR2 is FRNRAP. Here the CDR3 DNA reads TGTGCTAGTGGTTCCGACAGCTCTGGAAACACCATATATTTT. Encoded protein: CASGSDSSGNTIYF.

The chain recombines TRBV30 with TRBJ1-1, with a tentative D call TRBD1 (6 bases). Germline V CDR1 and CDR2: GTSNPN, SVGIG (reference sequence). This CDR3 contains 12 residues. V shed 4 bases and J shed 5 bases, with 11 bases lying between them. CDR3 coding DNA: TGTGCCTGGACCCCCGGGACAACTGAAGCTTTCTTT. It codes for CAWTPGTTEAFF.

The chain employs TRBV4-2 and TRBJ1-3; 9 positions match TRBD1. Trimming took 1 base from V and 0 from J; bases not matched to a gene: 4. In germline, CDR1 is LGHNA, CDR2 YNFKEQ. The CDR3 is 17 residues long. The CDR3 DNA reads as TGTGCCAGCAGCCAAGTTGGACAGGGGCACTCTGGAAACACCATATATTTT. This encodes CASSQVGQGHSGNTIYF.

The chain carries TRBV6-5 and TRBJ2-7, with 10 bases aligning to TRBD1. Losses at the gene ends were 6 bases for V and 5 bases for J; bases not matched to a gene: 7. The CDR3 is 14 amino acids. CDR1 and CDR2 from the germline V gene are MNHEY and SVGAGI. CDR3 in DNA: TGTGCCAGCAGCCGAGGACAGGGGGTCGACGAGCAGTACTTC. Translating gives CASSRGQGVDEQYF.

Written as DNA, the CDR3 is TGTGCCAGCAGCTCCCTAGGCGGAGGGCCTAAGGGGGAGACCCAGTACTTC. Its protein is CASSSLGGGPKGETQYF. The V and J genes are TRBV5-4 and TRBJ2-5, with D possibly being TRBD2 (6 bases). V was shortened by 3 bases and J by 5 bases, with 23 bases between the two germline ends. CDR3 length equals 17 residues. Germline loops: CDR1 SGHNT, CDR2 YYREEE (reference sequence).

This chain uses TRBV11-1 with TRBJ2-1; D is undetermined. The CDR3 loop spans 13 amino acids. The V gene's germline CDR1 is SGHAT and CDR2 FQDESV (reference sequence). Deletions cut 6 bases from V and 5 bases from J, with 11 bases between. The CDR3 coding sequence is TGTGCCAGCAGGGCCGAGGTCGACAATGAGCAGTTCTTC. It yields the protein CASRAEVDNEQFF.

V gene TRBV5-6 combines with J gene TRBJ1-1; TRBD1 agrees at 11 bases. Germline CDR1 is SGHDT and CDR2 is YYEEEE. This CDR3 region has 15 residues. Trimming removed 3 bases from V and 2 bases from J; junction bases left unmatched: 3. CDR3 coding DNA: TGTGCCAGCAGCTGGACAGGGGGCTTTAACACTGAAGCTTTCTTT. Translated, it gives CASSWTGGFNTEAFF.

The chain uses TRBV9 and TRBJ2-7; D is perhaps TRBD1 (5 bases). Trimming stripped 0 bases from V and 2 bases from J, with 18 bases between. This CDR3 is 17 amino acids long. Germline CDR1 is SGDLS and CDR2 is YYNGEE. For the CDR3, the DNA is TGTGCCAGCAGCGTAGGCCCCTCGACAGTTCCCACCTACGAGCAGTACTTC. It is translated as CASSVGPSTVPTYEQYF.

The chain has TRBV9 and TRBJ1-3; D is unclear. V was pared by 4 bases and J by 1 base, with 15 bases between. This CDR3 has 16 amino acids. In germline, CDR1 is SGDLS, CDR2 YYNGEE. CDR3 region: CASSPGTSGSGNTIYF. CDR3 in DNA: TGTGCCAGCAGCCCGGGTACATCTGGATCTGGAAACACCATATATTTT.

The CDR3 region is CASSSSGNPGNEQFF. The CDR3 nucleotides are TGTGCCAGCAGTTCCAGCGGAAACCCTGGGAATGAGCAGTTCTTC. The chain links TRBV7-6 to TRBJ2-1, with a weak D call TRBD2 (5 bases). From germline, CDR1 is SGHVS and CDR2 FNYEAQ. The CDR3 consists of 15 residues. V dropped 6 bases and J dropped 7 bases, with 19 bases sitting between them.

Note on this clone: At one boundary the junction diverges from the germline segment, which might be a read error. Other DNA sequences of this sample code for an identical CDR3. In nucleotides, the CDR3 is TGTGCCAGCAGCTTAGGGGCTAGCGGGGGTACCGGGGAGCTATTTTTT. Translated: CASSLGASGGTGELFF. This chain joins TRBV11-3 and TRBJ2-2, with 10 nucleotides matching TRBD2. This CDR3 has 16 residues. The germline V gene has CDR1 SGHNT and CDR2 YENEEA.

The chain is built from TRBV5-1 and TRBJ1-2; possible D gene TRBD1, 6 bases. Per germline, CDR1 SGHRS and CDR2 YFSETQ. CDR3 length equals 15 residues. Between the trimmed V and J ends, which lost 0 bases and 4 bases, there was a span of 13 bases. In nucleotides, the CDR3 is TGCGCCAGCAGCTTGGTCCCAGGGGACGTCTATGGCTACACCTTC. Protein sequence: CASSLVPGDVYGYTF.